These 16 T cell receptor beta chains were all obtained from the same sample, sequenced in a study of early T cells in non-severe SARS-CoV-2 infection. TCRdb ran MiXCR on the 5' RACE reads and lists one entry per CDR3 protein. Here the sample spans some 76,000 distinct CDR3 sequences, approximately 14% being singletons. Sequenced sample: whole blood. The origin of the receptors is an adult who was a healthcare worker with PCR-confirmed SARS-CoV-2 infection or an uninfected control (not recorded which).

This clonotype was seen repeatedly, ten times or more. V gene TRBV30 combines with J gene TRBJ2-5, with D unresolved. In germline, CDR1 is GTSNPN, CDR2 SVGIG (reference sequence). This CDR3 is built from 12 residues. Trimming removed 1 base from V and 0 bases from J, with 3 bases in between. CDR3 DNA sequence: TGTGCCTGGAGTGCCAACCAAGAGACCCAGTACTTC. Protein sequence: CAWSANQETQYF.

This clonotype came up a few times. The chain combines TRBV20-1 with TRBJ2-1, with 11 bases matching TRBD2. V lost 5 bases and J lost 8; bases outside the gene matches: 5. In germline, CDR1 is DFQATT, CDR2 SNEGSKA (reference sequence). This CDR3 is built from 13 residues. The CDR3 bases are TGCAGTGCTCCTAGCGGGGGGACCGATGAGCAGTTCTTC. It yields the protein CSAPSGGTDEQFF.

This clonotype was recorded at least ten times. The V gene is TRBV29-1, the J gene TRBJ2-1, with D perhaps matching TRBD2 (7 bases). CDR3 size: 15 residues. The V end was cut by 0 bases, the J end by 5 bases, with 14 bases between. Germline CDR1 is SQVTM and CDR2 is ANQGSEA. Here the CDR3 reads CSVEDPGGADNEQFF. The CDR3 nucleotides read TGCAGCGTTGAAGACCCGGGGGGCGCGGACAATGAGCAGTTCTTC.

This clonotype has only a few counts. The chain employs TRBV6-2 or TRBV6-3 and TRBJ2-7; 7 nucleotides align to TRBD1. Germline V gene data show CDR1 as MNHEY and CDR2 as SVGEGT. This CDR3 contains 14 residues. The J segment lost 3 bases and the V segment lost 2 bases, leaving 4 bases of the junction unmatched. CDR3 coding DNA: TGTGCCAGCAGTTACCTAGGGGGCGGCTACGAGCAGTACTTC. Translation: CASSYLGGGYEQYF.

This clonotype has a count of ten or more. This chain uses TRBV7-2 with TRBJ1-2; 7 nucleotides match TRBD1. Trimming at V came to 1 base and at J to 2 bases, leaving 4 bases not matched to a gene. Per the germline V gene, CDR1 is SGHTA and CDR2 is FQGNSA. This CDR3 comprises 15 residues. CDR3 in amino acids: CASSLVETGNYGYTF. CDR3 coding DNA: TGTGCCAGCAGCTTAGTTGAGACAGGGAACTATGGCTACACCTTC.

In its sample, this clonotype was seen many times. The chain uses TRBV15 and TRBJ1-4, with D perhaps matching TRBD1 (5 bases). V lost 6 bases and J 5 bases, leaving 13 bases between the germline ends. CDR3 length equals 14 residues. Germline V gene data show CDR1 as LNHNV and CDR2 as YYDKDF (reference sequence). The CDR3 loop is CATSRGRQNEKLFF. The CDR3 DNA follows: TGTGCCACCAGTCGGGGACGGCAAAATGAAAAACTGTTTTTT.

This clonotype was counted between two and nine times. CDR3 bases: TGTGCCAGCAGGGACAGTCCAGGCAAAAACATTCAGTACTTC. Its protein is CASRDSPGKNIQYF. The rearrangement joins TRBV6-5 to TRBJ2-4; TRBD1 is a possible D gene (6 bases). In germline, CDR1 is MNHEY, CDR2 SVGAGI. CDR3 size: 14 residues. The V end lost 6 bases, the J end lost 3 bases, and 12 bases lay between the germline ends.

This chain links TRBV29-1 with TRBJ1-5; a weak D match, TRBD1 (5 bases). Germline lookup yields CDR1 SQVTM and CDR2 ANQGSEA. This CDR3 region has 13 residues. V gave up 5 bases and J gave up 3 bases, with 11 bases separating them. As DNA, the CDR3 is TGCAGCGTTCTTGACAGACCCAATCAGCCCCAGCATTTT. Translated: CSVLDRPNQPQHF.

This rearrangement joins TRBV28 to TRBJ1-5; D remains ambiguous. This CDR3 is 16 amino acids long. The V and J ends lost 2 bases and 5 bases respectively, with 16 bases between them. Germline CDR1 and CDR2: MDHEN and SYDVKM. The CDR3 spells CASSLPRAPGDQPQHF. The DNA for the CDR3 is TGTGCCAGCAGTTTACCCCGGGCCCCCGGGGATCAGCCCCAGCATTTT.

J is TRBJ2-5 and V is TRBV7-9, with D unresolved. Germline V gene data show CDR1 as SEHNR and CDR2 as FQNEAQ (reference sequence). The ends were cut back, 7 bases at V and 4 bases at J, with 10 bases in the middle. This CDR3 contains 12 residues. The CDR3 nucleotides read TGTGCCAGCACCCGGTCAGGAGAGACCCAGTACTTC. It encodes CASTRSGETQYF.

In nucleotides, the CDR3 is TGTGCCAGCAAGGGACAGGGGGCAGTCGGGGAGCTGTTTTTT. It yields the protein CASKGQGAVGELFF. V usage is TRBV28 and J usage is TRBJ2-2; 12 nucleotides match TRBD1. This CDR3 has 14 amino acids. J lost 7 bases, V lost 7 bases, and 4 bases had no gene match. Germline V lookup: CDR1 MDHEN, CDR2 SYDVKM.

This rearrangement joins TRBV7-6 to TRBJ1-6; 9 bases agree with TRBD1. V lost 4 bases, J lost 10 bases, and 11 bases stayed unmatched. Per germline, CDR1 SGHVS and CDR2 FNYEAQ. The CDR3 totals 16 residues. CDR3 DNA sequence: TGTGCCAGCAGCTCCCCCCCGGGACAGGGATACTCACCCCTCCACTTT. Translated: CASSSPPGQGYSPLHF.

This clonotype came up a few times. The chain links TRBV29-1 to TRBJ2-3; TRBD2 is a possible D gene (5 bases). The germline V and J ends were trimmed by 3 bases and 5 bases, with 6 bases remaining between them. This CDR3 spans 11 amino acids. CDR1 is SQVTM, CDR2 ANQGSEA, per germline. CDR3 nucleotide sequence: TGCAGCGTTGATAGCGTAGATACGCAGTATTTT. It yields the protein CSVDSVDTQYF.

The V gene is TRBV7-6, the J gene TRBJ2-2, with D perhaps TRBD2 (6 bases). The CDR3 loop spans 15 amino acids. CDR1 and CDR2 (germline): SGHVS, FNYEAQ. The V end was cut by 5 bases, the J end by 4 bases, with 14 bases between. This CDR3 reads CASSAAEGLTGELFF. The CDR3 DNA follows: TGTGCCAGCAGCGCCGCGGAGGGGCTCACCGGGGAGCTGTTTTTT.

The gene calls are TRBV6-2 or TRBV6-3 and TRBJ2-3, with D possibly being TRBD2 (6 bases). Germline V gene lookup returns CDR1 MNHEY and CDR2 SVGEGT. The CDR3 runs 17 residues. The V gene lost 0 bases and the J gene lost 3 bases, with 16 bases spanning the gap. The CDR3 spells CASSYSIGGVRTDTQYF. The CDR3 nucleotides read TGTGCCAGCAGTTACTCGATTGGCGGGGTACGGACAGATACGCAGTATTTT.

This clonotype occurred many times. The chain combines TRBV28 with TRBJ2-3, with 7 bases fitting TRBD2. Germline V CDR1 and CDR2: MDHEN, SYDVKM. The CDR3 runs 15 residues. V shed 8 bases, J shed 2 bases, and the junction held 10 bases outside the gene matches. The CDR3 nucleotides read TGTGCCAGCCCCCCGGGACTAACAAACACAGATACGCAGTATTTT. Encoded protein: CASPPGLTNTDTQYF. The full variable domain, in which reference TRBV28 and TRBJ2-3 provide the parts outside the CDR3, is DVKVTQSSRYLVKRTGEKVFLECVQDMDHENMFWYRQDPGLGLRLIYFSYDVKMKEKGDIPEGYSVSREKKERFSLILESASTNQTSMYLCASPPGLTNTDTQYFGPGTRLTVL.